This T cell receptor beta chain comes out of a study of blood T cells in healthy people across ages. The J segment lost 8 bases and the V segment lost 0 bases, leaving 9 bases of the junction unmatched. This CDR3 region has 16 residues. CDR1 and CDR2 from the germline V gene are ENHRY and SYGVKD. A second PCR, run for roughly 7 to 11 cycles, used a sample-barcoded 5' primer plus a J-beta primer mix. TCRdb called the 5' RACE reads again in MiXCR, with one record for every CDR3 protein. This table holds around 1,000,000 distinct CDR3 sequences, 20% to 25% found once. These records were also assigned to another study, of T cells of mothers and their children. That work states: A handful of children, together with their three healthy Caucasian mothers, made up the donors. Persisting microchimeric T cell clones went undetected.

This clonotype was obtained from a girl between 2 and 10 years old in good health. The chain couples TRBV10-3 to TRBJ2-4; 8 bases are a match to TRBD2. The sample comprised blood. CDR3 in amino acids: CAISESSKPGGDIQYF. For the CDR3, the DNA is TGTGCCATCAGTGAGTCGAGTAAGCCGGGGGGGGACATTCAGTACTTC.